The rows below give T cell receptor beta chains drawn from one sample of a study of OX40 agonist ivuxolimab in advanced cancers. Libraries were prepared by immunoSEQ multiplex PCR; TCRdb keeps only in-frame clonotypes and omits some of them. The sample contains about 78,000 clones, around 87% of which appear only once. Here the sequenced sample was CD4+ or CD8+ T cells sorted from blood, taken in a trial of the OX40 agonist ivuxolimab. The receptors were gathered from an adult with an advanced solid tumor such as melanoma, head and neck, liver or kidney cancer. Each CDR3 is given with its conserved first and last residue. The D gene is left open where the match is weak. Only part of the rows carry a size: once, few, many, or a class if the clone is expanded.

D: TRBD2; V: TRBV5-1; J: TRBJ2-1; size: NA; CDR3: CASSLLLAGGYNEQFF; DNA: TGCGCCAGCAGCTTGCTACTAGCGGGAGGGTACAATGAGCAGTTCTTC
D: NA; V: TRBV15; J: TRBJ2-7; size: once; CDR3: CATSRGREAYEQYF; DNA: TGTGCCACCAGCAGAGGCCGTGAGGCCTACGAGCAGTACTTC
D: TRBD1; V: TRBV7-9; J: TRBJ1-1; size: NA; CDR3: CASSIPGGQAFF; DNA: TGTGCCAGCAGCATCCCGGGGGGACAGGCTTTCTTT
D: NA; V: TRBV6-1; J: TRBJ2-7; size: NA; CDR3: CASSDPAVTIYEQYF; DNA: TGTGCCAGCAGTGACCCGGCCGTCACTATATACGAGCAGTACTTC
D: NA; V: TRBV10-3; J: TRBJ2-3; size: NA; CDR3: CAISEGPTGGDTQYF; DNA: TGTGCCATCAGTGAGGGACCGACTGGGGGGGATACGCAGTATTTT
D: NA; V: TRBV5-4; J: TRBJ2-1; size: NA; CDR3: CASRPEGSQNNEQFF; DNA: TGTGCCAGCAGACCCGAGGGGAGCCAAAACAATGAGCAGTTCTTC
D: TRBD1; V: TRBV25-1; J: TRBJ2-2; size: NA; CDR3: CASTLSDRAGELFF; DNA: TGTGCCAGCACCCTCTCCGACAGGGCCGGGGAGCTGTTTTTT
D: NA; V: TRBV9; J: TRBJ1-3; size: NA; CDR3: CASSWAGGQGRSGNTIYF; DNA: TGTGCCAGCAGCTGGGCGGGGGGGCAAGGTCGATCTGGAAACACCATATATTTT
D: NA; V: TRBV4-2; J: TRBJ2-5; size: NA; CDR3: CASSQDGGPETQYF; DNA: TGTGCCAGCAGCCAAGATGGGGGCCCGGAGACCCAGTACTTC
D: NA; V: TRBV9; J: TRBJ2-5; size: NA; CDR3: CASSVAGQETQYF; DNA: TGTGCCAGCAGCGTAGCTGGCCAAGAGACCCAGTACTTC
D: NA; V: TRBV7-6; J: TRBJ2-1; size: NA; CDR3: CASSRSNNEQFF; DNA: TGTGCCAGCAGCCGGTCTAACAATGAGCAGTTCTTC
D: NA; V: TRBV15; J: TRBJ2-3; size: NA; CDR3: CATRTAYSTDTQYF; DNA: TGTGCCACCCGGACAGCCTATTCCACAGATACGCAGTATTTT
D: NA; V: TRBV10-3; J: TRBJ2-1; size: NA; CDR3: CAIRGGSSYNEQFF; DNA: TGTGCCATCAGAGGAGGGAGCTCCTACAATGAGCAGTTCTTC
D: TRBD1; V: TRBV6-1; J: TRBJ2-7; size: few; CDR3: CASSNRGLIYEQYF; DNA: TGTGCCAGCAGTAACAGGGGGCTAATCTACGAGCAGTACTTC
D: NA; V: TRBV6-5; J: TRBJ2-7; size: NA; CDR3: CASSYSSATYEQYF; DNA: TGTGCCAGCAGTTACTCTTCCGCTACCTACGAGCAGTACTTC
D: TRBD1; V: TRBV4-1; J: TRBJ1-1; size: few; CDR3: CASSYPGTGYTEAFF; DNA: TGCGCCAGCAGCTATCCCGGGACAGGGTACACTGAAGCTTTCTTT
D: NA; V: TRBV6-1; J: TRBJ2-2; size: NA; CDR3: CASRPGFSNTGELFF; DNA: TGTGCCAGCAGACCCGGGTTTTCGAACACCGGGGAGCTGTTTTTT
D: NA; V: TRBV11-3; J: TRBJ2-3; size: NA; CDR3: CASSSTGHLRDTQYF; DNA: TGTGCCAGCAGCTCAACGGGCCACCTACGGGATACGCAGTATTTT
D: TRBD1; V: TRBV10-3; J: TRBJ1-1; size: NA; CDR3: CAILGQGGTEAFF; DNA: TGTGCCATCCTAGGACAGGGAGGGACTGAAGCTTTCTTT
D: NA; V: TRBV6-1; J: TRBJ2-7; size: once; CDR3: CASSAKGYEQYF; DNA: TGTGCCAGCAGTGCTAAAGGCTACGAGCAGTACTTC
D: NA; V: TRBV28; J: TRBJ2-3; size: NA; CDR3: CASSRRDTQYF; DNA: TGTGCCAGCAGTCGGAGAGATACGCAGTATTTT
D: TRBD2; V: TRBV14; J: TRBJ2-1; size: NA; CDR3: CASSQPGLAAPTHNEQFF; DNA: TGTGCCAGCAGCCAACCGGGACTAGCGGCCCCCACCCACAATGAGCAGTTCTTC
D: TRBD1; V: TRBV5-1; J: TRBJ2-3; size: NA; CDR3: CASSFGQGADTQYF; DNA: TGCGCCAGCAGCTTCGGACAGGGGGCAGATACGCAGTATTTT
D: TRBD2; V: TRBV11-3; J: TRBJ2-5; size: NA; CDR3: CASSWPNLKLAGEETQYF; DNA: TGTGCCAGCAGTTGGCCAAACCTAAAACTAGCGGGAGAAGAGACCCAGTACTTC
D: NA; V: TRBV6-1; J: TRBJ2-7; size: NA; CDR3: CASSEYQISSYEQYF; DNA: TGTGCCAGCAGTGAATACCAGATAAGCTCCTACGAGCAGTACTTC
D: TRBD2; V: TRBV18; J: TRBJ2-5; size: NA; CDR3: CASSPSLTSGETQYF; DNA: TGTGCCAGCTCACCATCTTTGACTAGCGGGGAGACCCAGTACTTC
D: TRBD2; V: TRBV5-6; J: TRBJ2-1; size: NA; CDR3: CASSSRLAGGTYNEQFF; DNA: TGTGCCAGCAGCTCACGACTAGCGGGGGGGACCTACAATGAGCAGTTCTTC
D: TRBD1; V: TRBV18; J: TRBJ2-7; size: NA; CDR3: CASSPIQGSYEQYF; DNA: TGTGCCAGCTCACCCATACAGGGGTCCTACGAGCAGTACTTC
D: NA; V: TRBV15; J: TRBJ2-1; size: once; CDR3: CATSLGIRSYNEQFF; DNA: TGTGCCACCAGCTTGGGGATCCGCTCCTACAATGAGCAGTTCTTC
D: TRBD2; V: TRBV4-2; J: TRBJ2-5; size: NA; CDR3: CASSIAGGKETQYF; DNA: TGTGCCAGCAGCATAGCGGGAGGGAAAGAGACCCAGTACTTC
D: NA; V: TRBV10-3; J: TRBJ2-1; size: once; CDR3: CAISEPSSGNEQFF; DNA: TGTGCCATCAGTGAGCCTAGTTCTGGCAATGAGCAGTTCTTC
D: TRBD2; V: TRBV4-2; J: TRBJ2-7; size: NA; CDR3: CASSQLALAGGLYEQYF; DNA: TGTGCCAGCAGCCAATTGGCATTAGCGGGAGGGCTCTACGAGCAGTACTTC
D: NA; V: TRBV7-3; J: TRBJ2-7; size: NA; CDR3: CASSLQAGEGYEQYF; DNA: TGTGCCAGCAGCTTACAGGCAGGGGAGGGCTACGAGCAGTACTTC
D: NA; V: TRBV28; J: TRBJ2-7; size: NA; CDR3: CASSSPRLVGEQYF; DNA: TGTGCCAGCAGTTCCCCTCGGCTAGTGGGGGAGCAGTACTTC
D: NA; V: TRBV11-2; J: TRBJ2-7; size: NA; CDR3: CASSSQLYEQYF; DNA: TGTGCCAGCAGCTCCCAGTTGTACGAGCAGTACTTC